This T cell receptor (beta chain) was recorded in a study of cytomegalovirus exposure and HLA in healthy donors. Whole-study context: The use of the same platform for the roughly 120 validation repertoires and the 550 to 700 first-cohort repertoires was reported by a later analysis. Study conclusions and caveats: The authors listed approximately 150 TCR beta chains as cytomegalovirus-associated. The finding came from a later analysis; first-cohort TCR clusters tended to co-occur in the 90 to 150 validation repertoires.

Concerning this clone itself: Its cognate antigen is unknown.

Libraries were prepared by immunoSEQ multiplex PCR; TCRdb keeps only in-frame clonotypes and omits some of them. The data show some 56,000 clones, around 93% seen once. Germline V gene sequence: CDR1 SQVTM, CDR2 ANQGSEA. This CDR3 is built from 12 residues. The V gene lost 4 bases and the J gene lost 4 bases, with 11 bases spanning the gap. Separate from the roughly 700-subject first cohort was the approximately 130-subject validation cohort, to which the donors belonged. This receptor was obtained from a woman in her late teens or twenties in good health and CMV-seropositive. The J gene is TRBJ2-7, the V gene TRBV29-1; the D gene is possibly TRBD1 (6 bases). Sequences were obtained from PBMCs. CDR3 in DNA: TGCAGCGTTGGAGGGACATCGTACGAGCAGTACTTC. This encodes CSVGGTSYEQYF.